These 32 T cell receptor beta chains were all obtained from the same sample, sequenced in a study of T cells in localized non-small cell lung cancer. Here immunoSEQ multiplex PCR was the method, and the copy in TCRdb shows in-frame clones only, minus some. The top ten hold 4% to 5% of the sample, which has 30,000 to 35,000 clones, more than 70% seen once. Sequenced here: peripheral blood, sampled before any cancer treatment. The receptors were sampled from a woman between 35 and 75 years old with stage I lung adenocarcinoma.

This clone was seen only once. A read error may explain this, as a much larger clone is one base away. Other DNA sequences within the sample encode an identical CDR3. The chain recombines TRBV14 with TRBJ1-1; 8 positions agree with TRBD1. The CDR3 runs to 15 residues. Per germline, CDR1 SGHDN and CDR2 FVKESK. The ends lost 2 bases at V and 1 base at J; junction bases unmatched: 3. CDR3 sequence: CASSQRTGWNTEAFF. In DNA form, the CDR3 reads TGTGCCAGCAGCCAACGGACAGGGTGGAACACTGAAGCTTTCTTT.

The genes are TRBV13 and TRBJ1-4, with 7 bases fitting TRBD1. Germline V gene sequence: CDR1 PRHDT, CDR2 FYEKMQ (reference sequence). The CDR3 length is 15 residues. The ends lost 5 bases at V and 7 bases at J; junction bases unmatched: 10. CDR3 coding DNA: TGTGCCAGCAGCATAAGAGTACAGGGGACTGAAAAACTGTTTTTT. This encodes CASSIRVQGTEKLFF.

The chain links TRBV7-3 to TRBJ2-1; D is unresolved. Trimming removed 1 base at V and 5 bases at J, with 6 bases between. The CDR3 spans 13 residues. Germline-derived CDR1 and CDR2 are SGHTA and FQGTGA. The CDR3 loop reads CASSLRQNNEQFF. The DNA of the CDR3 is TGTGCCAGCAGCTTAAGGCAGAACAATGAGCAGTTCTTC.

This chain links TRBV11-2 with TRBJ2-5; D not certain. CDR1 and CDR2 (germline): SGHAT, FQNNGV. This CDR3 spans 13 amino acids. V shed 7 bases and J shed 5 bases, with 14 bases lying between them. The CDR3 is CASNSRARETQYF. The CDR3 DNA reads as TGTGCCAGCAATTCCCGGGCTAGGGAGACCCAGTACTTC.

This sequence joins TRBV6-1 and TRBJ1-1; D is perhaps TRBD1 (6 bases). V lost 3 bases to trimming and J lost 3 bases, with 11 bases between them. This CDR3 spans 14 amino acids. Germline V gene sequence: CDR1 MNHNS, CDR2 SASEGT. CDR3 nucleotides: TGTGCCAGCAGTGAGGTAACAGGGCACACTGAAGCTTTCTTT. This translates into CASSEVTGHTEAFF.

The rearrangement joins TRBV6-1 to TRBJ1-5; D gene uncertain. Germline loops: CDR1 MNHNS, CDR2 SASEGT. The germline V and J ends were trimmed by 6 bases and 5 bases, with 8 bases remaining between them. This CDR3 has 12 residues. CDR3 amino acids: CASREGYQPQHF. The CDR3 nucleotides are TGTGCCAGCAGGGAGGGATATCAGCCCCAGCATTTT.

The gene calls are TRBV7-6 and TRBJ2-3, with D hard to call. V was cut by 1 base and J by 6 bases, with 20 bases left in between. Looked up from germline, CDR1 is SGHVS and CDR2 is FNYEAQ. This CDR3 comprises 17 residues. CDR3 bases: TGTGCCAGCAGCTTAGATGTTGGCCGGCAGACACAGGATACGCAGTATTTT. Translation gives CASSLDVGRQTQDTQYF.

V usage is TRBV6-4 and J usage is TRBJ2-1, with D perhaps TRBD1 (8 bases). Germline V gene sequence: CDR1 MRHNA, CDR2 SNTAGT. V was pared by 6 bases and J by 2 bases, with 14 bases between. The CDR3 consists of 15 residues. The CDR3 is CASSPQGGAYNEQFF. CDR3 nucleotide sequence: TGTGCCAGCAGCCCACAGGGGGGGGCCTACAATGAGCAGTTCTTC.

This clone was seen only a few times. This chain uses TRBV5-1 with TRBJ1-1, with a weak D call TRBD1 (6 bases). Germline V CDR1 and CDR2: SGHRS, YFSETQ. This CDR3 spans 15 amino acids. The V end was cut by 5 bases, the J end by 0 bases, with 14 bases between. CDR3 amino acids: CASSLSGDMNTEAFF. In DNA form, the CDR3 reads TGCGCCAGCAGTCTGAGCGGGGACATGAACACTGAAGCTTTCTTT.

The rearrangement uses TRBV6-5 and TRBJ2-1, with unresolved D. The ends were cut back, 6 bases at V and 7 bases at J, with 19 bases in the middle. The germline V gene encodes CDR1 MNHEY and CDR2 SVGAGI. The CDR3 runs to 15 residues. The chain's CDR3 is CASRSFFSGGNEQFF. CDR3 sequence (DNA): TGTGCCAGCAGGTCGTTCTTTTCGGGTGGAAATGAGCAGTTCTTC.

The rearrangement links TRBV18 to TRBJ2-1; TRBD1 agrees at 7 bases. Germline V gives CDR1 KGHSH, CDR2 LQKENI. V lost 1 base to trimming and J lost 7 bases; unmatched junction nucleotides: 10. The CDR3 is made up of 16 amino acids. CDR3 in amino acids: CASSPLLQNRGNEQFF. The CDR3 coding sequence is TGTGCCAGCTCACCACTGCTACAAAACAGGGGTAATGAGCAGTTCTTC.

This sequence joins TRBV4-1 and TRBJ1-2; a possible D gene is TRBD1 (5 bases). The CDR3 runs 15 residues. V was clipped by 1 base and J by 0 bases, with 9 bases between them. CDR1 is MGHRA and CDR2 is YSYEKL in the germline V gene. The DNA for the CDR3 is TGCGCCAGCAGCCAAGGGGACCTTACTAACTATGGCTACACCTTC. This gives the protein CASSQGDLTNYGYTF.

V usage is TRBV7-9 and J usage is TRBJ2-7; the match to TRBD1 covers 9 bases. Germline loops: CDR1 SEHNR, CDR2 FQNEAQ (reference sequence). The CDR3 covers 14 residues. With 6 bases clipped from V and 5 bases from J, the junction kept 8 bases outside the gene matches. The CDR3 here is CASSWGQGRHEQYF. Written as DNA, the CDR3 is TGTGCCAGCAGTTGGGGACAGGGTCGACACGAGCAGTACTTC.

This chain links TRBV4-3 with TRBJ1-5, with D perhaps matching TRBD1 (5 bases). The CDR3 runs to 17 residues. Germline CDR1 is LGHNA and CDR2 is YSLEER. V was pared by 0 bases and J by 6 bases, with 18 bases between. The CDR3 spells CASSQDWRGDGPQPQHF. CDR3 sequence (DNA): TGCGCCAGCAGCCAAGATTGGAGGGGAGACGGTCCTCAGCCCCAGCATTTT.

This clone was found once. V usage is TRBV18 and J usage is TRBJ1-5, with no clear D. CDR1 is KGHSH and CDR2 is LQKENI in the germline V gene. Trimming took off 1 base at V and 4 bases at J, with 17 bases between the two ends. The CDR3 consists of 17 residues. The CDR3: CASSPRGPEVLNQPQHF. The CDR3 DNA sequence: TGTGCCAGCTCACCACGAGGACCAGAAGTCCTTAATCAGCCCCAGCATTTT. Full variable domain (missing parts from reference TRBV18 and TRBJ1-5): NAGVMQNPRHLVRRRGQEARLRCSPMKGHSHVYWYRQLPEEGLKFMVYLQKENIIDESGMPKERFSAEFPKEGPSILRIQQVVRGDSAAYFCASSPRGPEVLNQPQHFGDGTRLSIL.

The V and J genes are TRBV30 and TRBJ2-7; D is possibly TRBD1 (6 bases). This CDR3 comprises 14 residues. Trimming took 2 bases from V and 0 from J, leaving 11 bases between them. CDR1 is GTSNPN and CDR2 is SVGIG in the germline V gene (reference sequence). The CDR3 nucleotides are TGTGCCTGGAGTAAAAGGGGGAGCTCCTACGAGCAGTACTTC. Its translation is CAWSKRGSSYEQYF. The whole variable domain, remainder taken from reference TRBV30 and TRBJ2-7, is SQTIHQWPATLVQPVGSPLSLECTVEGTSNPNLYWYRQAAGRGLQLLFYSVGIGQISSEVPQNLSASRPQDRQFILSSKKLLLSDSGFYLCAWSKRGSSYEQYFGPGTRLTVT.

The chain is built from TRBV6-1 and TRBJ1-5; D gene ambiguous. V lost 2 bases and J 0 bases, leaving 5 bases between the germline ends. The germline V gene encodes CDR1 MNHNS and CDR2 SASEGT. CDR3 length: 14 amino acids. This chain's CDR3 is CASSEPASNQPQHF. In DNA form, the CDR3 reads TGTGCCAGCAGTGAACCAGCTAGCAATCAGCCCCAGCATTTT.

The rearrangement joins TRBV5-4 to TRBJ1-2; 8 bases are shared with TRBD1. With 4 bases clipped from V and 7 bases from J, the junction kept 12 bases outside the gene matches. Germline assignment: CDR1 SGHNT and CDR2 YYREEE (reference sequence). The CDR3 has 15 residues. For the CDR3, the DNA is TGTGCCAGCAGCCCGGCAGACAGGGGAACCGGTGGCTACACCTTC. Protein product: CASSPADRGTGGYTF.

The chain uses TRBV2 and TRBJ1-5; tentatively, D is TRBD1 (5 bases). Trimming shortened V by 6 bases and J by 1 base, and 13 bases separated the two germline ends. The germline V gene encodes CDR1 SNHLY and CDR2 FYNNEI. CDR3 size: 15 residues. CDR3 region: CASSLGHQSNQPQHF. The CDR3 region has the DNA TGTGCCAGCAGCCTAGGACATCAGAGCAATCAGCCCCAGCATTTT.

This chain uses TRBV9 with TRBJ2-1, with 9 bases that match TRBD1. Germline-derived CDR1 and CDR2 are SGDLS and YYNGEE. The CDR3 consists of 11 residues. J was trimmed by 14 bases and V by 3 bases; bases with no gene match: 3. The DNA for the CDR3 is TGTGCCAGCAGCGGAGGGACAGGGAAGTTCTTC. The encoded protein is CASSGGTGKFF.

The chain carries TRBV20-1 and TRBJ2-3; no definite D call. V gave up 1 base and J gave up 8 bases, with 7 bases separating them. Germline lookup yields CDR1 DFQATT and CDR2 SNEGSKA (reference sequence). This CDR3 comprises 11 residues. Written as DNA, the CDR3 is TGCAGTGCTAGAGTAGCAGGTACGCAGTATTTT. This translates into CSARVAGTQYF.

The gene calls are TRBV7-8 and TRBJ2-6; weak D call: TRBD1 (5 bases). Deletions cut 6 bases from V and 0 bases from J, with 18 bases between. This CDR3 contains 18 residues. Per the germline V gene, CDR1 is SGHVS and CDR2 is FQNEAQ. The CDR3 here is CASRRTGTSDSGANVLTF. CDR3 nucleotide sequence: TGTGCCAGCAGACGAACAGGAACCTCAGACTCTGGGGCCAACGTCCTGACTTTC.

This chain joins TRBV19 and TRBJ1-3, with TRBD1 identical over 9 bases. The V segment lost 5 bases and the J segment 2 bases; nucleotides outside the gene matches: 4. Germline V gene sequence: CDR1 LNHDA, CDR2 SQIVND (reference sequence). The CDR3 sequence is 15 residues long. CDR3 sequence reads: CASSVDRGAGNTIYF. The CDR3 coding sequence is TGTGCCAGTAGTGTTGACAGGGGGGCTGGAAACACCATATATTTT.

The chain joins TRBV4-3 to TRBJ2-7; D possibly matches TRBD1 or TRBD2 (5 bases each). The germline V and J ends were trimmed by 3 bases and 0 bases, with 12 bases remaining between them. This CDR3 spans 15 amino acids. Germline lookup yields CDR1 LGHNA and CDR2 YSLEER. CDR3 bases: TGCGCCAGCAGCCATGAGGGGCTAAGCTCCTACGAGCAGTACTTC. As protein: CASSHEGLSSYEQYF.

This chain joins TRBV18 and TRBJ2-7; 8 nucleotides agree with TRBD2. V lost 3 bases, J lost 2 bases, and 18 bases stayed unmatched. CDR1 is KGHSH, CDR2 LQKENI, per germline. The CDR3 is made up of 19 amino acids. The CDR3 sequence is CASSPPRGGGPGGAYEQYF. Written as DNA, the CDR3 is TGTGCCAGCTCACCCCCGAGGGGCGGGGGGCCAGGTGGCGCCTACGAGCAGTACTTC.

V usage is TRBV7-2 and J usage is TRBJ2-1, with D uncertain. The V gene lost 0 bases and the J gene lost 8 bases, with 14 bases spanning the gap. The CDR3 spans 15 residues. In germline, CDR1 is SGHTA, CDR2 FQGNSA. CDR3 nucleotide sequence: TGTGCCAGCAGCTTAGCGCTACGGGCAGGCGATGAGCAGTTCTTC. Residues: CASSLALRAGDEQFF.

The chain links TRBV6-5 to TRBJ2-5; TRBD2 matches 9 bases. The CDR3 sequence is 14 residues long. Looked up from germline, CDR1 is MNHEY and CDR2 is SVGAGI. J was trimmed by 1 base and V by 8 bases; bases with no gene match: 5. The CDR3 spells CASYPSGVQETQYF. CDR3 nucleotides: TGTGCCAGCTACCCTAGCGGGGTCCAAGAGACCCAGTACTTC.

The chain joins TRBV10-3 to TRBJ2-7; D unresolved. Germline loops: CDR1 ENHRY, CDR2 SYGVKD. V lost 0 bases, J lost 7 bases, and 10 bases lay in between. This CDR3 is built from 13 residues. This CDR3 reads CAISESGPWEQYF. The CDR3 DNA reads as TGTGCCATCAGTGAGTCGGGCCCTTGGGAGCAGTACTTC.

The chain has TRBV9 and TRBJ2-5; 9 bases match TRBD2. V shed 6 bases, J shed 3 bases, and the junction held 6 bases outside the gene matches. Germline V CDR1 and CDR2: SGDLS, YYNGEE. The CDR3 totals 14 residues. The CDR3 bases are TGTGCCAGCACGGCGGGGGGGCCGGAAGAGACCCAGTACTTC. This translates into CASTAGGPEETQYF.

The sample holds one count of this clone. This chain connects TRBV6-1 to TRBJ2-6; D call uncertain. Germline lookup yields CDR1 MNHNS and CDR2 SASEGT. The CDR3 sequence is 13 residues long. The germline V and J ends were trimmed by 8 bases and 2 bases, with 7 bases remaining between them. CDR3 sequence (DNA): TGTGCCAGCGAACCGGCTGGGGCCAACGTCCTGACTTTC. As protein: CASEPAGANVLTF.

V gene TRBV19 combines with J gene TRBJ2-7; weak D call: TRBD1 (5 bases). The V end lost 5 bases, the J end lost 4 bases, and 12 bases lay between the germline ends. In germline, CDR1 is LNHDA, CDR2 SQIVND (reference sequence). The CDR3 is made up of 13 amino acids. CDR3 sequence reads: CASSQGSVYEQYF. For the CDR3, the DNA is TGTGCCAGTAGTCAGGGTTCGGTGTACGAGCAGTACTTC. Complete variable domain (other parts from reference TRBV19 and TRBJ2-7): DGGITQSPKYLFRKEGQNVTLSCEQNLNHDAMYWYRQDPGQGLRLIYYSQIVNDFQKGDIAEGYSVSREKKESFPLTVTSAQKNPTAFYLCASSQGSVYEQYFGPGTRLTVT.

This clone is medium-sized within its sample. CDR3 residues: CASKGQGITNYGYTF. The DNA for the CDR3 is TGTGCCAGCAAGGGACAGGGGATTACTAACTATGGCTACACCTTC. The gene calls are TRBV6-5 and TRBJ1-2; the match to TRBD1 covers 10 bases. After removal of 7 bases from V and 0 bases from J, the junction contained 5 bases not matched to a gene. CDR1 is MNHEY, CDR2 SVGAGI, per germline. The CDR3 totals 15 residues.